This TCR beta chain stems from a study of blood T cell repertoires in COVID-19. Study at large: COVID-19 samples from acute and convalescent phases originated in the United States, Italy and Spain. The analysed material was cDNA or gDNA that came from T cells, B-cell-depleted T cells, or PBMCs.

In the study's own analysis: From reference gene primer amplification, estimates of nucleated cell counts were derived. Profiling relied on immunoSEQ multiplex PCR, and the TCRdb table lists in-frame clones only, not all of them. From that table come the V and J calls and clone size; the DNA was used to work out D and trimming. In the table there are about 140,000 clones, around 80% of which are singletons. The CDR3 totals 14 residues. V shed 7 bases and J shed 7 bases, with 14 bases lying between them. Germline V gene sequence: CDR1 LNHDA, CDR2 SQIVND (reference sequence). V usage is TRBV19 and J usage is TRBJ1-6; the D gene is possibly TRBD1 (5 bases). This clonotype was sampled from a woman of 80 years or more in a cohort sampled during active or convalescent COVID-19. Sequences were obtained from peripheral blood. The CDR3 DNA follows: TGTGCCAGTACCCCGGGACTCCTCAATTCACCCCTCCACTTT. This codes for CASTPGLLNSPLHF. The variable domain in full, with the rest retrieved from reference TRBV19 and TRBJ1-6, is DGGITQSPKYLFRKEGQNVTLSCEQNLNHDAMYWYRQDPGQGLRLIYYSQIVNDFQKGDIAEGYSVSREKKESFPLTVTSAQKNPTAFYLCASTPGLLNSPLHFGNGTRLTVT.